The 18 T cell receptor beta chains listed next were all sequenced from one sample in a study of identical twins. TCRdb re-called the 5' RACE reads with MiXCR, one entry per CDR3 protein. The repertoire holds approximately 410,000 distinct CDR3 sequences, with approximately 17% as singletons. Sequencing used naive T cells sorted from blood. The receptor set was obtained from a man aged 50 or older in good health.

Only a few counts were recorded for this clonotype. The chain recombines TRBV7-9 with TRBJ1-2, with a tentative D call TRBD1 (6 bases). V gave up 5 bases and J gave up 5 bases, with 18 bases separating them. Looked up from germline, CDR1 is SEHNR and CDR2 is FQNEAQ (reference sequence). The CDR3 is made up of 15 amino acids. As DNA, the CDR3 is TGTGCCAGCAGCCTATCACGGGCAGGGGAGTATGGCTACACCTTC. It codes for CASSLSRAGEYGYTF.

This clonotype was counted ten times or more. This chain links TRBV7-8 with TRBJ2-3, with D unclear. Germline assignment: CDR1 SGHVS and CDR2 FQNEAQ. The length of the CDR3 is 18 residues. The V end was cut by 0 bases, the J end by 0 bases, with 16 bases between. This CDR3 is CASSLAFSGTSSTDTQYF. CDR3 DNA: TGTGCCAGCAGCTTAGCGTTCTCGGGCACTTCTAGCACAGATACGCAGTATTTT. Supplemented by reference TRBV7-8 and TRBJ2-3, the full variable domain reads GAGVSQSPRYKVAKRGQDVALRCDPISGHVSLFWYQQALGQGPEFLTYFQNEAQLDKSGLPSDRFFAERPEGSVSTLKIQRTQQEDSAVYLCASSLAFSGTSSTDTQYFGPGTRLTVL.

This clonotype occurred many times. The chain employs TRBV28 and TRBJ2-5; 12 positions agree with TRBD2. Germline CDR1 MDHEN, CDR2 SYDVKM. V was pared by 3 bases and J by 5 bases, with 16 bases of the junction left unmatched. CDR3 size: 19 residues. CDR3 coding DNA: TGTGCCAGCAGTTTCATCAGAAGCCTAGCGGGAGGGAAGCGGGAGACCCAGTACTTC. Its protein is CASSFIRSLAGGKRETQYF.

This clonotype was seen many times. The rearrangement joins TRBV11-2 to TRBJ1-2; D is unresolved. Trimming cost V 1 base and J 4 bases, with 13 bases left between them. CDR3 length: 15 residues. CDR1 and CDR2 from the germline V gene are SGHAT and FQNNGV. CDR3 in DNA: TGTGCCAGCAGCTTAGGGTCCTCAGGACTCTATGGCTACACCTTC. Translation gives CASSLGSSGLYGYTF.

The sample holds many counts of this clonotype. The chain links TRBV29-1 to TRBJ2-1; 7 positions match TRBD1. CDR1 SQVTM and CDR2 ANQGSEA come from the germline V gene. The CDR3 contains 13 residues. With V trimmed by 7 bases and J by 6 bases, 9 bases remained unmatched. The CDR3 spells CSARTGAGNEQFF. The CDR3 nucleotides are TGCAGCGCTCGGACAGGTGCGGGCAATGAGCAGTTCTTC.

This clonotype was counted a few times. V gene TRBV7-2 combines with J gene TRBJ2-5; D ambiguous. From germline, CDR1 is SGHTA and CDR2 FQGNSA. Trimming pared 5 bases from V and 7 bases from J, leaving 14 bases between. The CDR3 spans 13 residues. The CDR3 DNA is TGTGCCAGCAGCGGGCTCCCTGTAGGGACCCAGTACTTC. Translated: CASSGLPVGTQYF. Using reference TRBV7-2 and TRBJ2-5 for the parts outside the CDR3, the full variable domain is GAGVSQSPSNKVTEKGKDVELRCDPISGHTALYWYRQSLGQGLEFLIYFQGNSAPDKSGLPSDRFSAERTGGSVSTLTIQRTQQEDSAVYLCASSGLPVGTQYFGPGTRLLVL.

The table lists this clonotype with a few counts. The J gene is TRBJ2-7, the V gene TRBV20-1; 9 nucleotides match TRBD1. J was trimmed by 0 bases and V by 6 bases; bases with no gene match: 6. This CDR3 contains 14 residues. Germline loops: CDR1 DFQATT, CDR2 SNEGSKA (reference sequence). CDR3 nucleotide sequence: TGCAGTGCAGGACAGGGGCTCCTCTCCTACGAGCAGTACTTC. Encoded protein: CSAGQGLLSYEQYF.

V and J are TRBV6-2 or TRBV6-3 and TRBJ1-4; D possibly corresponds to TRBD1 (5 bases). Trimming stripped 5 bases from V and 5 bases from J, with 15 bases between. The CDR3 runs to 15 residues. CDR1 and CDR2 (germline): MNHEY, SVGEGT. The chain's CDR3 is CASSNPGEFNEKLFF. For the CDR3, the DNA is TGTGCCAGCAGTAATCCGGGGGAATTCAATGAAAAACTGTTTTTT.

This chain joins TRBV12-3 or TRBV12-4 and TRBJ2-3; the match to TRBD2 covers 12 bases. This CDR3 is 16 amino acids long. The J segment lost 5 bases and the V segment lost 5 bases, leaving 8 bases of the junction unmatched. Written as DNA, the CDR3 is TGTGCCAGCAGTCCCGCCCTAGCGGGAGGGGGAGATACGCAGTATTTT. As protein: CASSPALAGGGDTQYF.

This clonotype was observed a handful of times. The chain has TRBV5-1 and TRBJ2-7; possible D gene TRBD2, 6 bases. CDR3 length: 15 amino acids. V was pared by 5 bases and J by 0 bases, with 15 bases between. Germline CDR1 reads SGHRS; CDR2 reads YFSETQ. The CDR3 reads CASRRSGHSSYEQYF. Here the CDR3 DNA reads TGCGCCAGCAGGCGGAGCGGGCATAGCTCCTACGAGCAGTACTTC.

In its sample, this clonotype was seen a few times. The chain couples TRBV3-1 to TRBJ2-1; 11 bases are shared with TRBD2. CDR3 length: 15 residues. Germline V gene lookup returns CDR1 LGHDT and CDR2 YNNKEL (reference sequence). The junction had 6 bases not matched to a gene; V was cut back by 5 bases and J by 6 bases. The CDR3 loop is CASSGTSGVPNEQFF. DNA of the CDR3: TGTGCCAGCAGCGGGACTAGCGGAGTCCCCAATGAGCAGTTCTTC.

There are a few counts of this clonotype. The rearrangement links TRBV20-1 to TRBJ1-1; 8 bases fit TRBD1. Germline CDR1 DFQATT, CDR2 SNEGSKA (reference sequence). The CDR3 runs to 14 residues. J lost 1 base, V lost 5 bases, and 6 bases had no gene match. The CDR3 sequence: CSAGTGQANTEAFF. The CDR3, as DNA: TGCAGTGCTGGAACGGGACAGGCGAACACTGAAGCTTTCTTT.

Only a few counts were recorded for this clonotype. The V and J genes are TRBV2 and TRBJ2-7; the match to TRBD1 covers 9 bases. Germline V lookup: CDR1 SNHLY, CDR2 FYNNEI. CDR3 length: 13 residues. Trimming removed 7 bases from V and 6 bases from J; junction bases left unmatched: 7. CDR3 coding DNA: TGTGCCAGCAATACGGGACAGGGCTTCGAGCAGTACTTC. It is translated as CASNTGQGFEQYF.

This clonotype showed up just a few times. This chain joins TRBV20-1 and TRBJ2-7; TRBD2 matches at 9 bases. V gave up 0 bases and J gave up 7 bases; unmatched junction bases: 10. CDR3 length: 15 amino acids. Germline CDR1 DFQATT, CDR2 SNEGSKA (reference sequence). The CDR3 region has the DNA TGCAGTGCTAGAGATCCGGCGGGAGGGGCTCGGGAGCAGTACTTC. Translation: CSARDPAGGAREQYF.

The chain joins TRBV12-3 or TRBV12-4 to TRBJ1-2; D ambiguous. The CDR3 extends over 13 amino acids. V gave up 7 bases and J gave up 4 bases, with 13 bases separating them. CDR3 in amino acids: CASIGESAYGYTF. In DNA form, the CDR3 reads TGTGCCAGCATTGGAGAGTCTGCCTATGGCTACACCTTC.

This clonotype was seen once. CDR3 amino acids: CSVWTGGYEQYF. CDR3 DNA: TGCAGCGTATGGACAGGGGGTTACGAGCAGTACTTC. This rearrangement joins TRBV29-1 to TRBJ2-7; TRBD1 aligns across 10 bases. Germline V lookup: CDR1 SQVTM, CDR2 ANQGSEA. The V segment lost 6 bases and the J segment 4 bases; nucleotides outside the gene matches: 3. This CDR3 is built from 12 residues.

The J gene is TRBJ2-1, the V gene TRBV28; 14 bases fit TRBD2. The CDR3 extends over 16 amino acids. V was pared by 6 bases and J by 4 bases, with 5 bases of the junction left unmatched. Germline CDR1 reads MDHEN; CDR2 reads SYDVKM. CDR3 amino acids: CASRIRTSGRYNEQFF. In nucleotides, the CDR3 is TGTGCCAGCAGAATCAGGACTAGCGGGAGGTACAATGAGCAGTTCTTC. The variable domain in full, with the rest retrieved from reference TRBV28 and TRBJ2-1, is DVKVTQSSRYLVKRTGEKVFLECVQDMDHENMFWYRQDPGLGLRLIYFSYDVKMKEKGDIPEGYSVSREKKERFSLILESASTNQTSMYLCASRIRTSGRYNEQFFGPGTRLTVL.

On this clonotype: No conserved phenylalanine or tryptophan is present at the end of the CDR3, so a read error is the likely explanation. The V and J genes are TRBV5-1 and TRBJ2-1; unclear D gene. With 0 bases removed from V and 5 bases from J, the gap between germline ends came to 6 bases. Looked up from germline, CDR1 is SGHRS and CDR2 is YFSETQ. CDR3 length: 13 amino acids. The CDR3 is CASSLGPNNEQFC. As DNA, the CDR3 is TGCGCCAGCAGCTTGGGACCAAACAATGAGCAGTTCTGC.